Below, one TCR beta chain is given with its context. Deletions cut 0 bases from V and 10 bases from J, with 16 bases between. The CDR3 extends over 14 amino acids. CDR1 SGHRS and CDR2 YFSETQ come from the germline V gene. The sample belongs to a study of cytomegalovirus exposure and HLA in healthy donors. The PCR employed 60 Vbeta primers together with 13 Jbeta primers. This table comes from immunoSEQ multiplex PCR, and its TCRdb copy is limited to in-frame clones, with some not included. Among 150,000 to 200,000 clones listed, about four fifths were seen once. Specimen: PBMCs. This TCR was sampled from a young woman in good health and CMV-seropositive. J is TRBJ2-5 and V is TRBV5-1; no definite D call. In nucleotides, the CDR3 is TGCGCCAGCAGCTTGGGGGCCGAACGGTTGGGCCAGTACTTC. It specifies CASSLGAERLGQYF.